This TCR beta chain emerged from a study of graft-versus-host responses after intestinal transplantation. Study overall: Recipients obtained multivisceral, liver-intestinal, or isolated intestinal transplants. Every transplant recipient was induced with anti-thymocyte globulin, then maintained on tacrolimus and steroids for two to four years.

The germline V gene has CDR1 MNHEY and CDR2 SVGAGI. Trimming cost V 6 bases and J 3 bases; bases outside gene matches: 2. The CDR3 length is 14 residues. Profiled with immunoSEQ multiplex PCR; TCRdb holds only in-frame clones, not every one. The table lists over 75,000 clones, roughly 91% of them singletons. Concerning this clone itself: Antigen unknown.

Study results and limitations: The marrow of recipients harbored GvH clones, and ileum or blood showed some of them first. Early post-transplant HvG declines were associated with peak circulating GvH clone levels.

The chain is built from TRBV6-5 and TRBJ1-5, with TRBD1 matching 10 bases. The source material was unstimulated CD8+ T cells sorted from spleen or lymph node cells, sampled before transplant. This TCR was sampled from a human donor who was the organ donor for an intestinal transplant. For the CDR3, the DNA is TGTGCCAGCAGGGACAGGGGGAACAATCAGCCCCAGCATTTT. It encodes CASRDRGNNQPQHF.